This TCR beta chain was found in a study of T cell responses to AZD1222 COVID-19 vaccine. As concerns this clone: The target antigen is unknown.

The assay was immunoSEQ multiplex PCR, and TCRdb's table has in-frame clones only and misses some. The table has about 180,000 clones, around nine tenths seen once. Broader study findings: Among those given AZD1222, only five or six were seropositive at baseline. White British people made up most donors, females outnumbered males, and clonal diversity was possibly underestimated. Across the whole spike, CD4 TCRs peaked at regions 160-218 and 743-854.

The sequence derives from an adult who received the AZD1222 COVID-19 vaccine. The sample consisted of peripheral blood, taken 28 days after the second AZD1222 dose.

This CDR3 reads CATRWGRTALQETQYF. CDR3 nucleotide sequence: TGTGCCACCAGGTGGGGTCGGACAGCCTTACAAGAGACCCAGTACTTC. The J gene is TRBJ2-5, the V gene TRBV15; TRBD1 is a possible D gene (6 bases). Trimming shortened V by 6 bases and J by 2 bases, and 19 bases separated the two germline ends. From germline, CDR1 is LNHNV and CDR2 YYDKDF (reference sequence). The CDR3 spans 16 residues.